This TCR beta chain was identified in a study of shared clonotypes between healthy human individuals (TCRdb year 2020). With respect to the entire study: A few men and a couple of women, aged 18 to 49 years, made up the cohort. For each donor, three plates each were used for CD4 naive and CD4 memory, two plates were used for CD8 naive, and one plate was used for CD8 memory. Blood TCR repertoires of roughly 5 healthy adults were deeply sequenced to estimate repertoire size and the extent of clonotype sharing between individuals. Different laboratories and diverse techniques were used to prepare libraries and sequence TCR repertoires, to increase sequencing depth and limit assay-specific biases. Per donor, leukapheresis produced somewhere between about 0.9 and 10 billion PBMCs.

Overall results and qualifications from the work: Roughly 5% of naive CD4, roughly 3.6% of naive CD8, about 2.1% of memory CD4, and 0.4% of memory CD8 clonotypes were shared across several donors. Only blood was sampled, and tissue TCR repertoires likely differ from those in blood. Based on pairwise subsampling, the degree of clonotype sharing among donors was expected to be affected by sequencing depth. Clonotypes shared by all four sorted-subset donors showed higher generation probabilities than non-shared clonotypes. Incomplete sequencing was indicated by rarefaction of sorted-subset datasets, despite the large sequencing depth. Estimated clonotype richness was generally larger for naive than for memory subsets. The small number of donors limited the genetic and exposure-history diversity represented.

Using the deep immunoSEQ assay, TCR CDR3 regions were amplified from genomic DNA by multiplex PCR. Extracted genomic DNA from each cell subset was distributed evenly across all wells of several immunoSEQ 96-well plates, and each plate was treated as a replicate. Each replicate PCR for sorted subsets received around 0.2 ug genomic DNA, equal to tens of thousands of T cell genomes. The purified libraries were quantified using a Qubit 3.0 fluorometer, sized with a Bioanalyzer 2100, and then quantified again using the KAPA Library Quantification kit. Every immunoSEQ 96-well plate was sequenced on a separate single-read 150-cycle Illumina NextSeq 550 flow cell. The authors' pipeline ran thus. Because only junctional sequences without quality scores were contained in the immunoSEQ output, filtering matching that applied to full-length reads could not be performed. Sequences were annotated with PyIR, a Python wrapper for IgBLAST v1.9, and V/J genes and CDR3 were assigned using IMGT germline references. Any read was removed if the V/J assignment was weak (E-value above 1e-6), the CDR3 was missing, or the read contained stop codons, out-of-frame junctions, or ambiguous translated residues. V3J clonotypes were defined as sequences sharing the same inferred V gene, J gene, and CDR3 amino acid sequence. To compute the percentage overlap between repertoires, the number of shared unique clonotypes was divided by the size of the smaller repertoire. Three approaches were used to assess repertoire richness: RTK rarefaction, the Chao1 estimator, and Recon v2.1 estimates of unobserved clonotypes. OLGA was used to compute generation probabilities for all TCRbeta clonotypes that the gDNA method yielded from a handful of donors. TCRdb obtained this table from immuneACCESS and retained in-frame rearrangements with V and J assigned. These tables miss some clones; where compared with another copy, unresolved V genes account for less than half of the shortfall, and the remainder is unexplained. Clone size and V and J calls were adopted from that table, with D and trimming inferred from the DNA. This sample is represented by fewer than 3 million clones; roughly 92% of them were singletons. Of the sample, 0.3% to 0.4% is held by the ten largest clones.

The donors were healthy, HIV-negative adults who had no recently reported acute infections or vaccinations. Only Caucasian adults living in Nashville, Tennessee, USA were represented among the donors. Magnetic negative selection was used to enrich CD4+ T cells, after which naive cells were positively selected on CD45RA and the negative fraction became the memory subset. Blood was obtained by leukapheresis, after which PBMCs were separated by Ficoll-Histopaque density gradient centrifugation and cryopreserved in liquid nitrogen vapor phase. Analytical flow cytometry was used to check the purity and quantity of every magnetically sorted T cell population. Genomic DNA was isolated from every sorted fraction and measured by UV absorbance on a Nanodrop 2000c. The germline V gene specifies LGHNA as CDR1 and YNFKEQ as CDR2. Unmatched junction bases come to 10, with V trimmed by 4 bases and J by 0 bases. Spanning cysteine to phenylalanine, the CDR3 consists of 17 amino acids. Only CDR3 DNA is held: 51 bases, read in frame from base 1.

As to this clone: This receptor's antigen is unknown. No base-level quality is on record; no much larger clone is a single base apart.

This sequence uses TRBV4-2 and TRBJ1-2; 8 nucleotides in the junction match TRBD1. Material: naive CD4+ T cells from PBMCs. This specimen's cell subset or site label, interpreted: CD45RA+ positively selected. The clonotype was recovered from a man aged 18 to 29 in good health. Some clones in this sample may be carry-over from other donors' samples. The nucleotide sequence reads as follows: TGTGCCAGCAGCCCCGGACAGGGACGGAAAGCTAACTATGGCTACACCTTC. Its product reads: CASSPGQGRKANYGYTF.